These 30 T cell receptor beta chains share one sample of origin, sequenced in a study of OX40 agonist ivuxolimab in advanced cancers. The protocol was immunoSEQ multiplex PCR, while the TCRdb copy is restricted to in-frame clones and leaves out a portion. The sample has 25,000 to 30,000 clones, more than 70% seen once. The sample here was CD4+ or CD8+ T cells sorted from blood, taken in a trial of the OX40 agonist ivuxolimab. These receptors came from an adult with an advanced solid tumor such as melanoma, head and neck, liver or kidney cancer.

The CDR3 reads CASRGQGYTEAFF. The CDR3 DNA is TGTGCCAGTAGGGGACAGGGATACACTGAAGCTTTCTTT. The chain employs TRBV19 and TRBJ1-1; TRBD1 agrees at 9 bases. Germline V gives CDR1 LNHDA, CDR2 SQIVND (reference sequence). With 6 bases clipped from V and 3 bases from J, the junction kept 2 bases outside the gene matches. This CDR3 has 13 residues.

The J gene is TRBJ2-7, the V gene TRBV19, with TRBD1 as a possible D gene (6 bases). V lost 8 bases to trimming and J lost 4 bases, with 18 bases between them. Germline CDR1 is LNHDA and CDR2 is SQIVND (reference sequence). The length of the CDR3 is 14 residues. CDR3 amino acids: CASSPGTTNYEQYF. In DNA form, the CDR3 reads TGTGCCAGTTCTCCCGGGACAACTAATTACGAGCAGTACTTC.

V and J are TRBV4-1 and TRBJ2-5; D may correspond to TRBD1 or TRBD2 (6 bases each). V gave up 3 bases and J gave up 2 bases, with 19 bases separating them. Per germline, CDR1 MGHRA and CDR2 YSYEKL. CDR3 length: 17 amino acids. CDR3 sequence reads: CASSQTTTGDIQETQYF. The DNA of the CDR3 is TGCGCCAGCAGCCAGACGACGACGGGGGACATACAAGAGACCCAGTACTTC.

This chain links TRBV5-6 with TRBJ2-1, with 8 bases identical to TRBD1. The V and J ends lost 4 bases and 3 bases, in that order; junction bases with no gene match: 3. Germline V lookup: CDR1 SGHDT, CDR2 YYEEEE. CDR3 length equals 14 residues. CDR3: CASSRGQGYNEQFF. The CDR3 nucleotides are TGTGCCAGCAGCCGTGGACAGGGCTACAATGAGCAGTTCTTC. The full variable domain, with the rest looked up from reference TRBV5-6 and TRBJ2-1, is DAGVTQSPTHLIKTRGQQVTLRCSPKSGHDTVSWYQQALGQGPQFIFQYYEEEERQRGNFPDRFSGHQFPNYSSELNVNALLLGDSALYLCASSRGQGYNEQFFGPGTRLTVL.

This clone was detected only once. The rearrangement uses TRBV4-3 and TRBJ2-3, with D possibly TRBD2 on 5 matching bases. Germline values: CDR1 LGHNA, CDR2 YSLEER. The CDR3 length is 18 residues. The V end was cut by 2 bases, the J end by 1 base, with 19 bases between. Here the CDR3 DNA reads TGCGCCAGCAGCCAATACGCCGCTAGTGACGGGGGCACAGATACGCAGTATTTT. Encoded protein: CASSQYAASDGGTDTQYF.

This clone was seen just once. The J gene is TRBJ2-7, the V gene TRBV10-1; no definite D call. Looked up from germline, CDR1 is WNHNN and CDR2 is SYGVQD (reference sequence). The CDR3 is 13 residues long. Trimming took off 0 bases at V and 4 bases at J, with 7 bases between the two ends. The CDR3 DNA is TGCGCCAGCAGTGAGTCCAGGATATACGAGCAGTACTTC. This encodes CASSESRIYEQYF.

The chain couples TRBV6-6 to TRBJ2-2; 9 bases match TRBD1. J was trimmed by 6 bases and V by 2 bases; bases with no gene match: 4. From germline, CDR1 is MNHNY and CDR2 SVGAGI (reference sequence). This CDR3 has 15 residues. The CDR3 region has the DNA TGTGCCAGCAGTTACCGGGACAGGGCCTCCGGGGAGCTGTTTTTT. It yields the protein CASSYRDRASGELFF.

The rearrangement links TRBV6-6 to TRBJ2-7; 8 bases are shared with TRBD2. V gave up 0 bases and J gave up 3 bases; unmatched junction bases: 4. The CDR3 totals 15 residues. The germline gives CDR1 MNHNY, CDR2 SVGAGI (reference sequence). The CDR3 region is CASSYSAGGDYEQYF. CDR3 sequence (DNA): TGTGCCAGCAGTTACTCCGCCGGGGGGGACTACGAGCAGTACTTC.

The rearrangement joins TRBV5-1 to TRBJ1-4; D gene ambiguous. Germline V gene data show CDR1 as SGHRS and CDR2 as YFSETQ. Trimming took off 8 bases at V and 2 bases at J, with 10 bases between the two ends. The CDR3 has 13 amino acids. CDR3 amino acids: CASQEGTNEKLFF. In DNA, the CDR3 is TGCGCCAGTCAGGAGGGTACTAATGAAAAACTGTTTTTT. The full variable domain, in which reference TRBV5-1 and TRBJ1-4 provide the parts outside the CDR3, is KAGVTQTPRYLIKTRGQQVTLSCSPISGHRSVSWYQQTPGQGLQFLFEYFSETQRNKGNFPGRFSGRQFSNSRSEMNVSTLELGDSALYLCASQEGTNEKLFFGSGTQLSVL.

This chain uses TRBV15 with TRBJ2-1, with a possible D match to TRBD2 (5 bases). Trimming stripped 5 bases from V and 7 bases from J, with 12 bases between. This CDR3 is built from 13 residues. Germline V gives CDR1 LNHNV, CDR2 YYDKDF (reference sequence). CDR3 DNA: TGTGCCACCAGCTTCGTTACTAGGAATGAGCAGTTCTTC. Translated, it gives CATSFVTRNEQFF.

The chain couples TRBV19 to TRBJ2-2; D is undetermined. V lost 5 bases and J 4 bases, leaving 8 bases between the germline ends. The CDR3 is 13 residues long. The germline V gene has CDR1 LNHDA and CDR2 SQIVND (reference sequence). The CDR3 coding sequence is TGTGCCAGTAGTGTCGCAAGCACCGGGGAGCTGTTTTTT. It codes for CASSVASTGELFF. Looking up the rest from reference TRBV19 and TRBJ2-2 gives the full variable domain: DGGITQSPKYLFRKEGQNVTLSCEQNLNHDAMYWYRQDPGQGLRLIYYSQIVNDFQKGDIAEGYSVSREKKESFPLTVTSAQKNPTAFYLCASSVASTGELFFGEGSRLTVL.

CDR3 sequence: CASSQPTAFTDTQYF. CDR3 DNA: TGTGCCAGCAGCCAACCCACGGCATTCACAGATACGCAGTATTTT. The gene calls are TRBV13 and TRBJ2-3; D uncertain. Deletions cut 5 bases from V and 2 bases from J, with 14 bases between. The CDR3 spans 15 residues. In germline, CDR1 is PRHDT, CDR2 FYEKMQ (reference sequence).

This chain joins TRBV4-2 and TRBJ1-2, with 8 bases fitting TRBD1. The germline CDR1 and CDR2 sequences are LGHNA and YNFKEQ. This CDR3 spans 16 amino acids. Losses at the gene ends were 3 bases for V and 6 bases for J; bases not matched to a gene: 12. The CDR3 DNA reads as TGTGCCAGCAGCCATCCGGGACAGGTAATAGGGGATGGCTACACCTTC. It encodes CASSHPGQVIGDGYTF.

This clone is a singleton in its sample. The junction shows a germline mismatch at one end, possibly a read error. The gene calls are TRBV2 and TRBJ2-4, with D perhaps matching TRBD1 (5 bases). The CDR3 length is 8 residues. The V gene's germline CDR1 is SNHLY and CDR2 FYNNEI. CDR3 DNA: TGTGCCAGCAGTCCGGACAATTTC. Protein sequence: CASSPDNF.

This chain uses TRBV7-6 with TRBJ2-5; 7 bases are shared with TRBD2. Per germline, CDR1 SGHVS and CDR2 FNYEAQ. This CDR3 is built from 18 residues. V was pared by 3 bases and J by 2 bases, with 15 bases of the junction left unmatched. Here the CDR3 reads CASSFNPTGRDAQETQYF. Written as DNA, the CDR3 is TGTGCCAGCAGCTTTAACCCGACGGGGAGGGATGCTCAAGAGACCCAGTACTTC.

The rearrangement uses TRBV7-6 and TRBJ2-7; D is possibly TRBD1 or TRBD2 (6 bases each). V gave up 2 bases and J gave up 3 bases, with 14 bases separating them. The CDR3 contains 15 residues. Germline CDR1 is SGHVS and CDR2 is FNYEAQ. The CDR3 coding sequence is TGTGCCAGCAGCTTATTGCGGGACACCTTCTACGAGCAGTACTTC. Residues: CASSLLRDTFYEQYF.

The rearrangement joins TRBV5-1 to TRBJ2-1, with 7 nucleotides matching TRBD1. V lost 4 bases to trimming and J lost 4 bases; unmatched junction nucleotides: 2. The CDR3 totals 13 residues. Germline-derived CDR1 and CDR2 are SGHRS and YFSETQ. CDR3 sequence: CASSPGQYNEQFF. The DNA of the CDR3 is TGCGCCAGCAGCCCGGGACAGTACAATGAGCAGTTCTTC.

This clone is medium-sized by share. The sample has other DNA sequences that encode this CDR3 too. The chain links TRBV7-2 to TRBJ1-1; 8 bases are shared with TRBD1. The CDR3 has 13 residues. CDR1 and CDR2 (germline): SGHTA, FQGNSA. The J segment lost 6 bases and the V segment lost 1 base, leaving 1 base of the junction unmatched. The CDR3 DNA is TGTGCCAGCAGCTTAGTGACAGGGGCTGAAGCTTTCTTT. Its translation: CASSLVTGAEAFF. The whole variable domain, filled in from reference TRBV7-2 and TRBJ1-1, reads GAGVSQSPSNKVTEKGKDVELRCDPISGHTALYWYRQSLGQGLEFLIYFQGNSAPDKSGLPSDRFSAERTGGSVSTLTIQRTQQEDSAVYLCASSLVTGAEAFFGQGTRLTVV.

This chain links TRBV9 with TRBJ2-3; no definite D call. This CDR3 region has 13 residues. V lost 0 bases to trimming and J lost 4 bases, with 6 bases between them. CDR1 and CDR2 from the germline V gene are SGDLS and YYNGEE. The DNA for the CDR3 is TGTGCCAGCAGCGTAGTAGCCCCAGATACGCAGTATTTT. Translation: CASSVVAPDTQYF.

The J gene is TRBJ1-4, the V gene TRBV19; TRBD1 is a possible D gene (5 bases). The CDR3 contains 16 residues. From germline, CDR1 is LNHDA and CDR2 SQIVND (reference sequence). V shed 6 bases and J shed 0 bases, with 14 bases lying between them. The CDR3 reads CASSQPPGATNEKLFF. The CDR3 DNA follows: TGTGCCAGTAGCCAGCCCCCGGGGGCAACTAATGAAAAACTGTTTTTT.

This clone was detected only a few times. J is TRBJ1-5 and V is TRBV19; 8 nucleotides agree with TRBD1. The CDR3 is 16 amino acids. Losses at the gene ends were 4 bases for V and 0 bases for J; bases not matched to a gene: 5. CDR1 is LNHDA and CDR2 is SQIVND in the germline V gene (reference sequence). CDR3 in amino acids: CASSTDQGASNQPQHF. CDR3 DNA sequence: TGTGCCAGTAGTACAGATCAGGGGGCTAGCAATCAGCCCCAGCATTTT. The full variable domain, rest sourced from reference TRBV19 and TRBJ1-5, is DGGITQSPKYLFRKEGQNVTLSCEQNLNHDAMYWYRQDPGQGLRLIYYSQIVNDFQKGDIAEGYSVSREKKESFPLTVTSAQKNPTAFYLCASSTDQGASNQPQHFGDGTRLSIL.

The CDR3 sequence: CASSLPAGEETQYF. The CDR3 DNA reads TGTGCCAGCAGCTTGCCCGCGGGGGAAGAGACCCAGTACTTC. The V call is TRBV5-6, the J call TRBJ2-5, with TRBD2 matching over 7 bases. V gave up 1 base and J gave up 3 bases; unmatched junction bases: 3. The germline CDR1 and CDR2 sequences are SGHDT and YYEEEE. The CDR3 spans 14 residues.

This chain's CDR3 is CASSETGGGNIQYF. The CDR3 region has the DNA TGTGCCAGCAGTGAGACAGGGGGCGGGAACATTCAGTACTTC. The chain joins TRBV6-4 to TRBJ2-4; 10 nucleotides line up with TRBD1. V dropped 3 bases and J dropped 7; count of bases not matched to a gene: 3. The CDR3 totals 14 residues. From germline, CDR1 is MRHNA and CDR2 SNTAGT.

By frequency in the sample, this clone is large. The chain has TRBV7-8 and TRBJ2-7; 8 nucleotides line up with TRBD2. The CDR3 runs 15 residues. Germline CDR1 is SGHVS and CDR2 is FQNEAQ. V lost 5 bases, J lost 2 bases, and 8 bases stayed unmatched. CDR3 coding DNA: TGTGCCAGCAGCCCAGTCGTGCGGGGGGCCTACGAGCAGTACTTC. It translates to CASSPVVRGAYEQYF.

The V and J genes are TRBV28 and TRBJ2-5, with 12 bases lining up with TRBD2. The J segment lost 4 bases and the V segment lost 3 bases, leaving 6 bases of the junction unmatched. Germline V lookup: CDR1 MDHEN, CDR2 SYDVKM. The CDR3 loop spans 16 amino acids. The CDR3 nucleotides are TGTGCCAGCAGTTTGTTTACTAGCGGGAGGACAGAGACCCAGTACTTC. Its protein product is CASSLFTSGRTETQYF. Complete variable domain (other parts from reference TRBV28 and TRBJ2-5): DVKVTQSSRYLVKRTGEKVFLECVQDMDHENMFWYRQDPGLGLRLIYFSYDVKMKEKGDIPEGYSVSREKKERFSLILESASTNQTSMYLCASSLFTSGRTETQYFGPGTRLLVL.

This clone is medium-sized within its sample. The chain uses TRBV11-3 and TRBJ2-7, with D uncertain. V was trimmed by 1 base and J by 5 bases, leaving 12 bases between them. The germline V gene has CDR1 SGHNT and CDR2 YENEEA. The CDR3 has 14 residues. The CDR3 loop is CASSLGSGWNEQYF. DNA of the CDR3: TGTGCCAGCAGCTTAGGCTCGGGCTGGAACGAGCAGTACTTC.

With regard to this clone: Additional DNA sequences in this sample encode the identical CDR3. The chain couples TRBV27 to TRBJ2-7; D is ambiguous. This CDR3 region has 13 residues. Germline assignment: CDR1 MNHEY and CDR2 SMNVEV (reference sequence). V was cut by 3 bases and J by 2 bases, with 8 bases left in between. The CDR3 is CASSFGDTYEQYF. The CDR3 coding sequence is TGTGCCAGCAGTTTCGGTGATACCTACGAGCAGTACTTC.

The genes are TRBV19 and TRBJ2-1, with 9 nucleotides matching TRBD2. Per germline, CDR1 LNHDA and CDR2 SQIVND (reference sequence). CDR3 length: 16 residues. Trimming took 10 bases from V and 4 from J; bases not matched to a gene: 14. The CDR3: CATTLAGGPLYNEQFF. CDR3 nucleotide sequence: TGTGCCACCACGTTGGCGGGAGGGCCCCTGTACAATGAGCAGTTCTTC.

This chain links TRBV5-5 with TRBJ2-7; D remains unclear. CDR3 length equals 14 residues. Germline V gives CDR1 SGHKS, CDR2 YYEKEE (reference sequence). V dropped 0 bases and J dropped 1 base, with 8 bases sitting between them. CDR3 protein: CASSLGRTSYEQYF. The CDR3 DNA reads as TGTGCCAGCAGCTTGGGGCGGACGTCCTACGAGCAGTACTTC.

This clone was counted a few times. CDR3 nucleotides: TGTGCCAGCCTACCTAGCGGGCAGCCCTACGAGCAGTACTTC. Its translation: CASLPSGQPYEQYF. The genes are TRBV2 and TRBJ2-7; the match to TRBD2 covers 8 bases. V lost 8 bases, J lost 2 bases, and 8 bases stayed unmatched. The length of the CDR3 is 14 residues. CDR1 is SNHLY, CDR2 FYNNEI, per germline.